This T cell receptor (beta chain) stems from a study of cytomegalovirus exposure and HLA in healthy donors. The CDR3 spans 13 residues. Per germline, CDR1 SQVTM and CDR2 ANQGSEA. Trimming left V 4 bases short and J 4 bases short, with 13 bases between. Whole-study results and caveats: The classifier, whose performance was assessed in both the original and validation cohorts, reportedly diagnosed cytomegalovirus status with high specificity and sensitivity. Most TCR sequences were seen very rarely across donors, but some public TCRs occurred in many.

Of note for this clone: Its antigen is not known.

The PCR ran on 60 Vbeta and 13 Jbeta primers. TCRdb's table, derived via immunoSEQ multiplex PCR, lists solely in-frame clones and lacks some. The table lists 160,000 or so clones, roughly 76% of them singletons. Sequencing used PBMCs. This clonotype originated in a woman in her forties or fifties in good health and CMV-seronegative. The chain carries TRBV29-1 and TRBJ1-1; D is uncertain. The CDR3 is CSVGLSLSTEAFF. CDR3 coding DNA: TGCAGCGTTGGGTTGAGTTTAAGCACTGAAGCTTTCTTT.